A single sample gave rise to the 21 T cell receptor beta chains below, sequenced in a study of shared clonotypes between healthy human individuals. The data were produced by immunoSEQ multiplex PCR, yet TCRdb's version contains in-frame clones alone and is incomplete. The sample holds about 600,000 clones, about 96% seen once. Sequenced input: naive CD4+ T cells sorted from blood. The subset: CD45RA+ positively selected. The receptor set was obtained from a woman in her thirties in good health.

The CDR3 is CASSLTGGSNQPQHF. The CDR3 bases are TGTGCCAGCAGCTTGACAGGGGGCAGCAATCAGCCCCAGCATTTT. The chain recombines TRBV5-5 with TRBJ1-5, with 9 bases aligning to TRBD1. Per germline, CDR1 SGHKS and CDR2 YYEKEE (reference sequence). Trimming cost V 1 base and J 1 base; bases outside gene matches: 0. The CDR3 contains 15 residues.

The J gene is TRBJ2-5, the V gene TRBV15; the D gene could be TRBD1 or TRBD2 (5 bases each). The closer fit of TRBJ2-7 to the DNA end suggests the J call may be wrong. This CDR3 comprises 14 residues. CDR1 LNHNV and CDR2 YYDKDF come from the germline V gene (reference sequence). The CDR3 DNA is TGTGCCACCAGCAGGGCCAGGGCCGGGGACGAGCAGTACTTC. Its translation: CATSRARAGDEQYF.

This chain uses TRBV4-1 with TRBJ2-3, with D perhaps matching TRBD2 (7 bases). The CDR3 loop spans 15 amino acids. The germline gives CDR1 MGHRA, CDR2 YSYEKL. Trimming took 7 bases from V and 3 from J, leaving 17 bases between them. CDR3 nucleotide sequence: TGCGCCAGCAAACTAGCGCTAAGGGGGACAGATACGCAGTATTTT. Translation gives CASKLALRGTDTQYF.

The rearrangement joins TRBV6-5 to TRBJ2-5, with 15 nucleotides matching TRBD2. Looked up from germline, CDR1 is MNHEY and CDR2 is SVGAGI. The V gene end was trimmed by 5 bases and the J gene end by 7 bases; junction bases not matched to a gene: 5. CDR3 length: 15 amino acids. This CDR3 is CASSKPGLAGGTQYF. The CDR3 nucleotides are TGTGCCAGCAGTAAACCGGGACTAGCGGGGGGGACCCAGTACTTC.

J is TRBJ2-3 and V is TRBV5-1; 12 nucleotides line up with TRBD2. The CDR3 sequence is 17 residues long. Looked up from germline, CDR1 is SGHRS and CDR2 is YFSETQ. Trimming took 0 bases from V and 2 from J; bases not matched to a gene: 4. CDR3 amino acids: CASSLGLAGANTDTQYF. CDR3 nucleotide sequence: TGCGCCAGCAGCTTGGGACTAGCGGGAGCGAACACAGATACGCAGTATTTT.

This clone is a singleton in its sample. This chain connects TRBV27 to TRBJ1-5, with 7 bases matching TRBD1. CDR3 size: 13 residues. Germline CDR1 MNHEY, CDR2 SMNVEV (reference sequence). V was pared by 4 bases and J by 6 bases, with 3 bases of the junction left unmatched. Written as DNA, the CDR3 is TGTGCCAGCAGTTACAGGGGTGGTCAGCCCCAGCATTTT. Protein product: CASSYRGGQPQHF.

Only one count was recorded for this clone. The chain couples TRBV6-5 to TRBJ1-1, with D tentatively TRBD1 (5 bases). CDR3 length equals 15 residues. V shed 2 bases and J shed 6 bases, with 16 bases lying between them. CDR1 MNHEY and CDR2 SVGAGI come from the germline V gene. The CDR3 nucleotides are TGTGCCAGCAGTTACCGCCCCGGGGGTAGGTCTGAAGCTTTCTTT. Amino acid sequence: CASSYRPGGRSEAFF.

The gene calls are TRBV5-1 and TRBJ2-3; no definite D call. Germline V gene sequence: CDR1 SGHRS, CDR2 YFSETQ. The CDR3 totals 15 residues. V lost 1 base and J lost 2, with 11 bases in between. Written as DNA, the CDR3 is TGCGCCAGCAGCTTGTTGGGAACAACCACAGATACGCAGTATTTT. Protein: CASSLLGTTTDTQYF.

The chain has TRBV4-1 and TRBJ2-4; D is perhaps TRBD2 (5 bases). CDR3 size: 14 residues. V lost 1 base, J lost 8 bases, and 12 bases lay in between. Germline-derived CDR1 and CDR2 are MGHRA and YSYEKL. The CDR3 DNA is TGCGCCAGCAGCCAAGGCCCATTCGGGGACATTCAGTACTTC. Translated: CASSQGPFGDIQYF.

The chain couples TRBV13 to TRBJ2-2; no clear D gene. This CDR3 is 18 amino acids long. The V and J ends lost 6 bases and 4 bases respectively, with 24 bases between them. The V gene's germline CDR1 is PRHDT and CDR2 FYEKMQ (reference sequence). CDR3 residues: CASSRSGVGNSLTGELFF. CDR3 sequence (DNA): TGTGCCAGCAGTCGATCGGGCGTGGGGAATTCACTCACCGGGGAGCTGTTTTTT.

CDR3 coding DNA: TGTGCCAGCAGTTTTCGGCTTGGCTACGAGCAGTACTTC. Protein: CASSFRLGYEQYF. The V call is TRBV28, the J call TRBJ2-7, with D uncertain. CDR3 length equals 13 residues. CDR1 and CDR2 from the germline V gene are MDHEN and SYDVKM. Trimming pared 3 bases from V and 3 bases from J, leaving 9 bases between.

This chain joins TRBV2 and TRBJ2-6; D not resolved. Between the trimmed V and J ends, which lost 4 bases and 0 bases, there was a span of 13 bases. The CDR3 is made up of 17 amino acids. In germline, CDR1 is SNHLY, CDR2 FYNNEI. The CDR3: CASSGIRSNSGANVLTF. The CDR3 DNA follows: TGTGCCAGCAGTGGAATACGTTCTAACTCTGGGGCCAACGTCCTGACTTTC.

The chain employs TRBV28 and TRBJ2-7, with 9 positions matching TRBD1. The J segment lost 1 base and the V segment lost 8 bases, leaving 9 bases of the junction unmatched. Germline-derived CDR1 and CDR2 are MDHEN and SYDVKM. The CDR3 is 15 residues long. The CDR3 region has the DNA TGTGCCAGCCGATCGTCCGGGACAGGGTCCTACGAGCAGTACTTC. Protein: CASRSSGTGSYEQYF.

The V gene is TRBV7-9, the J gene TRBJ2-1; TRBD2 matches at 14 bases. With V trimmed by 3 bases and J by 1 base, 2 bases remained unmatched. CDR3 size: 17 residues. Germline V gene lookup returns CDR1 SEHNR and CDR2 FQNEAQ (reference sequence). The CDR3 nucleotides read TGTGCCAGCAGCTTTGGGACTAGCGGGAGTTCCTACAATGAGCAGTTCTTC. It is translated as CASSFGTSGSSYNEQFF.

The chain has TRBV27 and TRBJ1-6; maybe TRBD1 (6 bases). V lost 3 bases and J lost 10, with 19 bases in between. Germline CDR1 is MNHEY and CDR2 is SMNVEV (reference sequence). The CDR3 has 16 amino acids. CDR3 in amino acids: CASSFDRFRDRSPLHF. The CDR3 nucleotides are TGTGCCAGCAGTTTCGACAGGTTTAGAGATCGGTCACCCCTCCACTTT.

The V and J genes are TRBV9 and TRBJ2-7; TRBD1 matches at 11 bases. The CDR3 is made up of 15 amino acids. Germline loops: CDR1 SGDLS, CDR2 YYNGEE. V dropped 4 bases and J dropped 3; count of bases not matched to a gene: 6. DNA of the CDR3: TGTGCCAGCAGCCTAGGACAGGGGGCGTTCTACGAGCAGTACTTC. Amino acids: CASSLGQGAFYEQYF.

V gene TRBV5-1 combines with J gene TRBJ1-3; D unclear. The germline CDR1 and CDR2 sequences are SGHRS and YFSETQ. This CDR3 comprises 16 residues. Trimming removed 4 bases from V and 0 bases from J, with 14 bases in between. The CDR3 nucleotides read TGCGCCAGCAGCATATACGACGGGAGCTCTGGAAACACCATATATTTT. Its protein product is CASSIYDGSSGNTIYF.

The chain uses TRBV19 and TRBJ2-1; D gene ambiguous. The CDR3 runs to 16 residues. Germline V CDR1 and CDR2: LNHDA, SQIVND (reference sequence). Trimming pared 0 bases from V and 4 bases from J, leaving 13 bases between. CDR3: CASSIDGSLRYNEQFF. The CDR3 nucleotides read TGTGCCAGTAGTATAGACGGGTCTTTACGTTACAATGAGCAGTTCTTC.

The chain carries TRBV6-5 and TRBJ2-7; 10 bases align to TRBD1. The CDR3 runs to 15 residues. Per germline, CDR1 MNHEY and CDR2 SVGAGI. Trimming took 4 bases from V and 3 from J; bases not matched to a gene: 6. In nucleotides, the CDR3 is TGTGCCAGCAGTTCCGTCGGGACAGGGGTCTACGAGCAGTACTTC. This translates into CASSSVGTGVYEQYF.

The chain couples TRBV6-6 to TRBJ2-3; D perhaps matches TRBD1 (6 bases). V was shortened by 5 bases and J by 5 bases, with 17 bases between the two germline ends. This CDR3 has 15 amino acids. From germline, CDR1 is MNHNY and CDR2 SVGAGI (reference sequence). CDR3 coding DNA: TGTGCCAGCAGTGCAGGGGTTGGGGGCGTAGATACGCAGTATTTT. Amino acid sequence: CASSAGVGGVDTQYF.

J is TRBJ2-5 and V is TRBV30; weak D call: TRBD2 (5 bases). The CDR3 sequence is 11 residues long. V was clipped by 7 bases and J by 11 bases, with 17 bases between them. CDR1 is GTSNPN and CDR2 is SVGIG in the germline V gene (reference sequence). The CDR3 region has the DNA TGTGCCTCGAGGAACGTCGGGGAGCAGTACTTC. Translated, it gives CASRNVGEQYF.